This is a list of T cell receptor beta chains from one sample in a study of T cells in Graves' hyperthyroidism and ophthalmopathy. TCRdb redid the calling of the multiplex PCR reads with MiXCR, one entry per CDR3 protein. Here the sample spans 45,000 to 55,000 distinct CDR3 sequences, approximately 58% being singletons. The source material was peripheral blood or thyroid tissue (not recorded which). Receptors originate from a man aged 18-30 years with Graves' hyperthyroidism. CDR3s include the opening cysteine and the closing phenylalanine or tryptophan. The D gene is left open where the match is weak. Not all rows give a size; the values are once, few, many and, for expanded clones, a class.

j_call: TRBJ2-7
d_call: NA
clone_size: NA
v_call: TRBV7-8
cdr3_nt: TGTGCCAGCAGCCTCAGAGTCTACGAGCAGTACTTC
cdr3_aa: CASSLRVYEQYF

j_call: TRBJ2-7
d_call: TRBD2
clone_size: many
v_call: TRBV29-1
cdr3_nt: TGCAGCGTGAGGCCCGGGACTAGCGGGGGAACCTACGAGCAGTACTTC
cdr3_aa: CSVRPGTSGGTYEQYF

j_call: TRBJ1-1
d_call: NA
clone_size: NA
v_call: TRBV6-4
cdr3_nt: TGTGCCAGCAGTCCTTGGGGGGCGGGGGGTGCTTTCTTT
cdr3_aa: CASSPWGAGGAFF

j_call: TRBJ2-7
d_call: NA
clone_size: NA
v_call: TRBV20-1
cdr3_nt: TGCAGTGCTAGTGAACTCGGACAGTCCTACGAGCAGTACTTC
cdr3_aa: CSASELGQSYEQYF

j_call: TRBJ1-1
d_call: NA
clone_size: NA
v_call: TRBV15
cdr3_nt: TGTGCCACCAGCAGAGATCAAACTGAAGCTTTCTTT
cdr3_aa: CATSRDQTEAFF

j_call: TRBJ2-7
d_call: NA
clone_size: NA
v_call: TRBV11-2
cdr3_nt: TGCGCCAGCAGCCCCGAGGGACCAGTCTCCTACGAGCAGTACTTC
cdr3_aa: CASSPEGPVSYEQYF

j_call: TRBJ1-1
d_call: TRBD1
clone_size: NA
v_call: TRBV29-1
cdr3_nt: TGCAGCGCGACAGGGGGCGGCACGGGAAACACTGAAGCTTTCTTT
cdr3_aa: CSATGGGTGNTEAFF

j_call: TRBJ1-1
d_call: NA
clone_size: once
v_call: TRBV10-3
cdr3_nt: TGTGCCATCAGTGTGAGCGTGAACACTGAAGCTTTCTTT
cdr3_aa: CAISVSVNTEAFF

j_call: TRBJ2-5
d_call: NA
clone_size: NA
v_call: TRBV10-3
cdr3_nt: TGTGCCATCAGTGCGGCCGGAGAAGTTGAGACCCAGTACTTC
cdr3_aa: CAISAAGEVETQYF

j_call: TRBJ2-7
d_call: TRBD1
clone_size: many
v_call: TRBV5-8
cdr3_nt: TGTGCCAGCAGCCACAGGGGGATTAAATCCTACGAGCAGTACTTC
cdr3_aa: CASSHRGIKSYEQYF

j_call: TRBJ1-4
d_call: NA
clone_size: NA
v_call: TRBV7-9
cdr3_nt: TGTGCCAGCAGCTTCACAGAAAAACTGTTTTTT
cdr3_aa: CASSFTEKLFF

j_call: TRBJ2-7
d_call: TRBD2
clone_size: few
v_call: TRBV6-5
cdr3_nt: TGTGCCAGCAGCCAAATTCTAGCGGGCTATACCTACGAGCAGTACTTC
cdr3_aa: CASSQILAGYTYEQYF

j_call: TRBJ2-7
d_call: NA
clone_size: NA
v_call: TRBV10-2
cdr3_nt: TGCGCCAGCAGTGAGCTGGGAGCCTACGAGCAGTACTTC
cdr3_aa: CASSELGAYEQYF

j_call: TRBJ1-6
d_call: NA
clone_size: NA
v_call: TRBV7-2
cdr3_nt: TGTGCCAGCAGTCGTGGGGGGCAGGGTTCACCCCTCCACTTT
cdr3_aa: CASSRGGQGSPLHF

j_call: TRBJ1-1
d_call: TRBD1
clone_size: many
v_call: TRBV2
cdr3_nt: TGTGCCAGCGGGGGGGACAGCAACACTGAAGCTTTCTTT
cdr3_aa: CASGGDSNTEAFF

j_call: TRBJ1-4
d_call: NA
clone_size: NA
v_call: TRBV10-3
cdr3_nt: TGTGCCACCGAGCAGGCGGGCGGGCGAAGAAGAAAACTGTTTTTT
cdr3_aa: CATEQAGGRRRKLFF

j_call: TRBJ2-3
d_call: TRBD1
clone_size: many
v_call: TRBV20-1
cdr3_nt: TGCAGTGCTAGGCGGACAGGGTTTACAGATACGCAGTATTTT
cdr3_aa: CSARRTGFTDTQYF

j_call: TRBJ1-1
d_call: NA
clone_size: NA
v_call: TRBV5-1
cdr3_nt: TGCGCCAGCAGCTTGGACAAACCGAACACTGAAGCTTTCTTT
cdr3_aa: CASSLDKPNTEAFF

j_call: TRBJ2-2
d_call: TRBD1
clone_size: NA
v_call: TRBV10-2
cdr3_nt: TGCGCCAGCAATCCGGGACAGGGGGCTGTTACCGGGGAGCTGTTTTTT
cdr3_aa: CASNPGQGAVTGELFF

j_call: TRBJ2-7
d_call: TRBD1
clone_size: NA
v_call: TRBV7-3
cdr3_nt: TGTGCCAGCAGCTTATCCGGGACAGGGTCTTACGAGCAGTACTTC
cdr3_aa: CASSLSGTGSYEQYF

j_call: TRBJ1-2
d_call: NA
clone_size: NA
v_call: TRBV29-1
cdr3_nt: TGCAGCGTTGAGTCGGATGGCTACACCTTC
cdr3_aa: CSVESDGYTF

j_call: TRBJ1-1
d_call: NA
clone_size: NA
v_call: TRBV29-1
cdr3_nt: TGCAGTTCCTGGACACACATGAACACTGAAGCTTTCTTT
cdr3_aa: CSSWTHMNTEAFF

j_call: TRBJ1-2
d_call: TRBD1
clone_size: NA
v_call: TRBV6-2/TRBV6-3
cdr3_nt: TGTGCCAGCAGGGGGGACAGGCTCTATGGCTACACCTTC
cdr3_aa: CASRGDRLYGYTF

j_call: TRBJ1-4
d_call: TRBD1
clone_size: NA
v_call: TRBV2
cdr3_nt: TGTGCCAGCAGCGATGCAGGGGGAGAAAATGAAAAACTGTTTTTT
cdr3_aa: CASSDAGGENEKLFF

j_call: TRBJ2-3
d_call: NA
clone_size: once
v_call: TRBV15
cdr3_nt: TGTGCCACCAGCAGAGGTATCACAGATACGCAGTATTTT
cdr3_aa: CATSRGITDTQYF

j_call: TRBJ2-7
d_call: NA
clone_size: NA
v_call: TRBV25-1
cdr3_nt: NA
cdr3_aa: CACSARDRGSYEQYF

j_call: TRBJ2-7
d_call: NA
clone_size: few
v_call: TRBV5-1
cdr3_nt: TGCGCCAGCAGTTTCCGACCTTACGAGCAGTACTTC
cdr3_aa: CASSFRPYEQYF

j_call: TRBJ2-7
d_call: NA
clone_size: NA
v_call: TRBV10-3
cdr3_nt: TGTGCCATCAGTGAGGGGGAGTACGAGCAGTACTTC
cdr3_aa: CAISEGEYEQYF

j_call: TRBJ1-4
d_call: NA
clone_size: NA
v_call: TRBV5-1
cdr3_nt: TGCGCCAGCAGCTTGGGTCTCCAAGGTGAAAAACTGTTTTTT
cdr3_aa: CASSLGLQGEKLFF

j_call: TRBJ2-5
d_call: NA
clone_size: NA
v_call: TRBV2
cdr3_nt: TGTGCCGGCGCGGGGCGGTACCAAGAGACCCAGTACTTC
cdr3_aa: CAGAGRYQETQYF

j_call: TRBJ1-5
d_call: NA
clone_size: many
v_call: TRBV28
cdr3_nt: TGTGCCAGCAGTTTACATAAGGCATTTCGAAATCAGCCCCAGCATTTT
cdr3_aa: CASSLHKAFRNQPQHF

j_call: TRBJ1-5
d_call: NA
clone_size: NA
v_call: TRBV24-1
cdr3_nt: TGTGCCACCAGTGACGGCAATCAGCCCCAGCATTTT
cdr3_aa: CATSDGNQPQHF

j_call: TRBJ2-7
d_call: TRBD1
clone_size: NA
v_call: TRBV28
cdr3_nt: TGTGCCAGCAGTTTTCCGGGACAGGGGAGCAACGAGCAGTACTTC
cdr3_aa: CASSFPGQGSNEQYF

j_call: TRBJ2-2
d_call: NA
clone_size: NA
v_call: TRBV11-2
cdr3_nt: TGTGCCAGCAGACGGACGGTTGGCGGGGAGCTGTTTTTT
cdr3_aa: CASRRTVGGELFF

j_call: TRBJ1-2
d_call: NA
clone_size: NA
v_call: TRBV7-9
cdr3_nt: TGTGCCAGCAGCTTACCAATCCAGGGGAGAGGCTACACCTTC
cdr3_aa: CASSLPIQGRGYTF